The rows below give T cell receptor beta chains drawn from one sample of a study of beta chain features in type 1 diabetes. This table comes from immunoSEQ multiplex PCR, and its TCRdb copy is limited to in-frame clones, with some not included. The repertoire consists of some 270,000 clones, with 8% occurring once and the leading ten covering roughly 1%. The specimen sequenced was central memory CD4+ T cells from blood. These receptors all stem from a young woman in good health. The CDR3 runs from the conserved cysteine through the conserved F or W. The order of the fields is CDR3 length, clone size, V gene, D gene, J gene, CDR3 DNA, CDR3 protein. A D gene is named only where the DNA matches it firmly. Size is stated for part of the rows, as once, few or many counts, or as a class when the clone is expanded.

length: 14
size: few
V: TRBV28
D: .
J: TRBJ2-4
DNA: TGTGCCAGCAGTTTTTCGCAGGGAGGAAACATTCAGTACTTC
CDR3: CASSFSQGGNIQYF

length: 16
size: many
V: TRBV19
D: TRBD1
J: TRBJ1-3
DNA: TGTGCCAGTAGTCCCCGACAGGGGAGGGGCGGAAACATCATATATTTT
CDR3: CASSPRQGRGGNIIYF

length: 17
size: many
V: TRBV4-1
D: .
J: TRBJ2-2
DNA: TGCGCCAGCAGCCGAGGCGGATTTAAAGGAATAACCGGGGAGCTGTTTTTT
CDR3: CASSRGGFKGITGELFF

length: 14
size: .
V: TRBV7-2
D: TRBD1
J: TRBJ1-6
DNA: TGTGCCAGCAGCCACCGGACAGGGCGAACACCCCTCCACTTT
CDR3: CASSHRTGRTPLHF

length: 14
size: few
V: TRBV4-2
D: TRBD1
J: TRBJ2-5
DNA: TGTGCCAGCAGCCGCGGACAGGGCCAAGAGACCCAGTACTTC
CDR3: CASSRGQGQETQYF

length: 15
size: few
V: TRBV4-3
D: TRBD2
J: TRBJ2-1
DNA: TGCGCCAGCAGCCAAGGGACTAGCGGATACAATGAGCAGTTCTTC
CDR3: CASSQGTSGYNEQFF

length: 14
size: few
V: TRBV9
D: .
J: TRBJ1-5
DNA: TGTGCCAGCAGCCTCCGGACAGTCAATCAGCCCCAGCATTTT
CDR3: CASSLRTVNQPQHF

length: 14
size: .
V: TRBV6-1
D: .
J: TRBJ1-2
DNA: TGTGCCAGCAGGAACGCAAGGAAAGGGAATGGCTACACCTTC
CDR3: CASRNARKGNGYTF

length: 16
size: few
V: TRBV11-2
D: .
J: TRBJ2-3
DNA: TGTGCCAGCAGCTCCAAGGGGGGGCTAAACACAGATACGCAGTATTTT
CDR3: CASSSKGGLNTDTQYF

length: 16
size: few
V: TRBV28
D: TRBD1
J: TRBJ1-2
DNA: TGTGCCAGCAGTTTTATTTCAGGGGGTCTTAACTATGGCTACACCTTC
CDR3: CASSFISGGLNYGYTF

length: 13
size: few
V: TRBV29-1
D: .
J: TRBJ2-1
DNA: TGCAGCGTTGGCCGGGGTTCCTACAATGAGCAGTTCTTC
CDR3: CSVGRGSYNEQFF

length: 16
size: few
V: TRBV9
D: TRBD2
J: TRBJ2-3
DNA: TGTGCCAGCAGCGGTCAACCTAGCGGGACGGGGGATACGCAGTATTTT
CDR3: CASSGQPSGTGDTQYF

length: 15
size: once
V: TRBV19
D: .
J: TRBJ1-5
DNA: TGTGCCAGTAGTCAACAAGCGACAGGTTTTCAGCCCCAGCATTTT
CDR3: CASSQQATGFQPQHF

length: 15
size: few
V: TRBV7-2
D: .
J: TRBJ1-6
DNA: TGTGCCAGCAGCCCAGGGACGGCGAATAATTCACCCCTCCACTTT
CDR3: CASSPGTANNSPLHF

length: 16
size: .
V: TRBV6-5
D: .
J: TRBJ1-2
DNA: TGTGCCAGCAGTTGCCATATATGTAGAAAGACCTATGGCTACACCTTC
CDR3: CASSCHICRKTYGYTF

length: 14
size: .
V: TRBV6-1
D: .
J: TRBJ2-1
DNA: TGTGCCAGCAGTGAAATGAGCAGGGTCAATGAGCAGTTCTTC
CDR3: CASSEMSRVNEQFF

length: 17
size: .
V: TRBV2
D: TRBD2
J: TRBJ2-1
DNA: TGTGCCAGCAGGAAGCGGGAGGGAAGAAGCTCCTACAATGAGCAGTTCTTC
CDR3: CASRKREGRSSYNEQFF

length: 16
size: .
V: TRBV4-1
D: TRBD2
J: TRBJ2-7
DNA: TGCGCCAGCAGCCAAGTCACTAGCGGGGGGCCCTACGAGCAGTACTTC
CDR3: CASSQVTSGGPYEQYF

length: 16
size: .
V: TRBV11-2
D: .
J: TRBJ1-6
DNA: TGTGCCAGCAGCTTATTTACAGGAGGGGATAATTCACCCCTCCACTTT
CDR3: CASSLFTGGDNSPLHF

length: 12
size: .
V: TRBV7-9
D: .
J: TRBJ2-5
DNA: TGTGCCAGCAGCTTGGAGGGGCAGACCCAGTACTTC
CDR3: CASSLEGQTQYF

length: 16
size: few
V: TRBV9
D: .
J: TRBJ2-3
DNA: TGTGCCAGCAGCGTACGCTTGACGGAATTCACAGATACGCAGTATTTT
CDR3: CASSVRLTEFTDTQYF

length: 15
size: few
V: TRBV14
D: .
J: TRBJ1-1
DNA: TGTGCCAGCAGCCAAGTTGGGGCTAAGAACACTGAAGCTTTCTTT
CDR3: CASSQVGAKNTEAFF

length: 12
size: few
V: TRBV29-1
D: .
J: TRBJ2-7
DNA: TGCAGCGCCCGGGCAAACCGCCTCGAGCAGTACTTC
CDR3: CSARANRLEQYF

length: 16
size: many
V: TRBV7-2
D: .
J: TRBJ2-6
DNA: TGTGCCAGCAGCCCCCAGACCGGCTCTGGGGCCAACGTCCTGACTTTC
CDR3: CASSPQTGSGANVLTF

length: 12
size: few
V: TRBV19
D: TRBD1
J: TRBJ1-2
DNA: TGTGCCAGTAGTAGACAGGGATCTGGCTACACCTTC
CDR3: CASSRQGSGYTF

length: 14
size: few
V: TRBV28
D: .
J: TRBJ2-1
DNA: TGTGCCAGCAGTTTATTCCTGGCCCCCGGGCGACAGTTCTTC
CDR3: CASSLFLAPGRQFF

length: 14
size: few
V: TRBV27
D: TRBD1
J: TRBJ2-5
DNA: TGTGCCAGCATATCGACAGGGGGCGGGAAGACCCAGTACTTC
CDR3: CASISTGGGKTQYF

length: 15
size: few
V: TRBV2
D: TRBD1
J: TRBJ2-3
DNA: TGTGCCAGCAGTGAAGAGGGACAGGGCGCAGATACGCAGTATTTT
CDR3: CASSEEGQGADTQYF

length: 15
size: .
V: TRBV19
D: .
J: TRBJ2-6
DNA: TGTGCCAGTAGTATAGCTGGCTCTGGGGCCAACGTCCTGACTTTC
CDR3: CASSIAGSGANVLTF

length: 15
size: .
V: TRBV5-4
D: .
J: TRBJ2-5
DNA: TGTGCCAGCAGCTTGGTGTCCAGGGAAGGAGAGACCCAGTACTTC
CDR3: CASSLVSREGETQYF

length: 15
size: few
V: TRBV4-2
D: TRBD2
J: TRBJ2-5
DNA: TGTGCCAGCAGCCCGGGACTAGAGCGGCAAGAGACCCAGTACTTC
CDR3: CASSPGLERQETQYF

length: 14
size: .
V: TRBV5-1
D: TRBD2
J: TRBJ2-5
DNA: TGCGCCAGCAGTTACCGCGGGGGGAAAGAGACCCAGTACTTC
CDR3: CASSYRGGKETQYF

length: 16
size: .
V: TRBV7-2
D: TRBD1
J: TRBJ1-1
DNA: TGTGCCAGCAGCTCTCAGGGGGCGAAGTGGGCGGGTGAAGCTTTCTTT
CDR3: CASSSQGAKWAGEAFF

length: 16
size: few
V: TRBV5-4
D: .
J: TRBJ1-1
DNA: TGTGCCAGCAGCTTGGGGGGTAATAGGATGAACACTGAAGCTTTCTTT
CDR3: CASSLGGNRMNTEAFF

length: 15
size: .
V: TRBV30
D: .
J: TRBJ2-1
DNA: TGTGCCTTGACTTTTTTTGGGGAGCGCTTCTATGAGCAGTTCTTC
CDR3: CALTFFGERFYEQFF

length: 15
size: few
V: TRBV5-6
D: TRBD1
J: TRBJ2-4
DNA: TGTGCCAGCAGCTTGGAAGAGGGGGCAGGGGACATTCAGTACTTC
CDR3: CASSLEEGAGDIQYF

length: 13
size: many
V: TRBV19
D: .
J: TRBJ1-1
DNA: TGTGCCAGTAGAAAGGCAGGGAACACTGAAGCTTTCTTT
CDR3: CASRKAGNTEAFF

length: 13
size: few
V: TRBV6-5
D: TRBD1
J: TRBJ1-1
DNA: TGTGCCAGCACCCTGGACAGGGACAGTGAAGCTTTCTTT
CDR3: CASTLDRDSEAFF

length: 13
size: .
V: TRBV5-1
D: .
J: TRBJ1-4
DNA: TGCGCCAGCAGCTTAGGGATTGGTGAAAAACTGTTTTTT
CDR3: CASSLGIGEKLFF

length: 14
size: .
V: TRBV30
D: .
J: TRBJ1-2
DNA: TGTGCCTGGAGTGTATTAACAGGGAGCTATGGCTACACCTTC
CDR3: CAWSVLTGSYGYTF

length: 13
size: .
V: TRBV19
D: TRBD1
J: TRBJ1-1
DNA: TGTGCCAGTAGGGGACAGGGGTCGACTGAAGCTTTCTTT
CDR3: CASRGQGSTEAFF

length: 15
size: few
V: TRBV14
D: TRBD2
J: TRBJ2-7
DNA: TGTGCCAGCAGCCTGATGGGGACTAGCGGGACCGAGCAGTACTTC
CDR3: CASSLMGTSGTEQYF

length: 14
size: few
V: TRBV7-2
D: .
J: TRBJ1-3
DNA: TGTGCCAGCAGCTTAGGCGGGATTGGAAACACCATATATTTT
CDR3: CASSLGGIGNTIYF

length: 15
size: .
V: TRBV12-5
D: .
J: TRBJ1-1
DNA: TGTGCTAGTGGTTTGGCCCCCCCCGAGGGGACTGAAGCTTTCTTT
CDR3: CASGLAPPEGTEAFF

length: 13
size: many
V: TRBV2
D: .
J: TRBJ1-1
DNA: TGTGCCAGCAGTGGAACCGACAGCCACCGGGCTTTCTTT
CDR3: CASSGTDSHRAFF

length: 13
size: few
V: TRBV5-6
D: .
J: TRBJ2-5
DNA: TGTGCCAGCAGCTTGAGCCACCAAGAGACCCAGTACTTC
CDR3: CASSLSHQETQYF

length: 14
size: .
V: TRBV4-2
D: .
J: TRBJ2-3
DNA: TGTGCCAGCAGCCACAAGGGGGTTGCAGATACGCAGTATTTT
CDR3: CASSHKGVADTQYF

length: 11
size: .
V: TRBV6-6
D: .
J: TRBJ1-1
DNA: TGTGCCAGCGCCAGGAAGGTTGAAGCTTTCTTT
CDR3: CASARKVEAFF

length: 16
size: few
V: TRBV11-3
D: .
J: TRBJ2-1
DNA: TGTGCCAGCAGCCCCAGGGGGAGGGCTTCCTACAATGAGCAGTTCTTC
CDR3: CASSPRGRASYNEQFF

length: 13
size: .
V: TRBV15
D: .
J: TRBJ1-2
DNA: TGTGCCACCAGCAGGTACAGGGCGGGTGGCTACACCTTC
CDR3: CATSRYRAGGYTF

length: 15
size: few
V: TRBV14
D: .
J: TRBJ2-1
DNA: TGTGCCAGCAGCCAAGGGTCGCAGGGAAAGCATGAGCAGTTCTTC
CDR3: CASSQGSQGKHEQFF

length: 14
size: .
V: TRBV5-6
D: TRBD1
J: TRBJ2-5
DNA: TGTGCCAGCAGCTCCTGGGGACAGGGAGAGACCCAGTACTTC
CDR3: CASSSWGQGETQYF

length: 15
size: few
V: TRBV7-9
D: TRBD1
J: TRBJ1-2
DNA: TGTGCCAGCAGCACCCACTGGGGGGACAGTTATGGCTACACCTTC
CDR3: CASSTHWGDSYGYTF

length: 12
size: .
V: TRBV29-1
D: .
J: TRBJ1-2
DNA: TGCAGCGTGGGTGAATGGGGGGATGGCTACACCTTC
CDR3: CSVGEWGDGYTF